This TCR beta chain stems from a study of response to subunit inactivated influenza vaccine. From the RT-PCR reads, TCRdb called clonotypes with MiXCR, one entry per CDR3 protein. The table includes more than 550,000 distinct CDR3 sequences, over 9.5% detected once. Study-level points and caveats: New T cells are recruited in small numbers by each seasonal influenza vaccination, according to the authors' suggestion.

This clonotype has just a few counts. The antigen is not known. The TCR sequence derives from a man aged 50-60 years who received an inactivated influenza vaccine. Here the sequenced sample was PBMCs from blood, taken on the day of vaccination.

The CDR3 reads CASSLTGAEETQYF. Written as DNA, the CDR3 is TGTGCCAGTAGTCTCACGGGGGCTGAAGAGACCCAGTACTTC. The V gene is TRBV19, the J gene TRBJ2-5; either TRBD1 or TRBD2 may fit D (6 bases each). Trimming stripped 5 bases from V and 3 bases from J, with 13 bases between. In germline, CDR1 is LNHDA, CDR2 SQIVND (reference sequence). This CDR3 spans 14 amino acids.